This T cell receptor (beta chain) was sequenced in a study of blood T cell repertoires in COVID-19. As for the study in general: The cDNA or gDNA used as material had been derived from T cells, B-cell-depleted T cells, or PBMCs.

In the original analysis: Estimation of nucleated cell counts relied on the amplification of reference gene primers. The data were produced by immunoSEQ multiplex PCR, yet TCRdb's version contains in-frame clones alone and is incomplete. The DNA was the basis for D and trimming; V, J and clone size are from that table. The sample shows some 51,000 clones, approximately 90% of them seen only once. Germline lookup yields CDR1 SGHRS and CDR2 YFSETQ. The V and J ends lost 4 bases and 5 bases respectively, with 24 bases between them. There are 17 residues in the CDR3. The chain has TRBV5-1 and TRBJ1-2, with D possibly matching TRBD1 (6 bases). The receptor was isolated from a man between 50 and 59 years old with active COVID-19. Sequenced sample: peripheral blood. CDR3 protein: CASSSRGGANSGYGYTF. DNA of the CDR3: TGCGCCAGCAGCAGCCGGGGGGGCGCCAACTCGGGGTATGGCTACACCTTC.